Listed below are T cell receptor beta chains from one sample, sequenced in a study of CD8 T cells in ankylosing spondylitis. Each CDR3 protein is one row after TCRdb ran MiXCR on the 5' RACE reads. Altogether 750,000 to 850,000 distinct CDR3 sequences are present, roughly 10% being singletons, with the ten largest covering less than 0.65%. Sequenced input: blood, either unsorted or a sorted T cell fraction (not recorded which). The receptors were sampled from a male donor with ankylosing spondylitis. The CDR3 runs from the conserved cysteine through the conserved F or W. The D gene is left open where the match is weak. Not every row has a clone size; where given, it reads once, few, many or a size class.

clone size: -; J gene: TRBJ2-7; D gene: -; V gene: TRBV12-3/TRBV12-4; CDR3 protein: CASSLATGPDYEQYF; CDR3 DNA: TGTGCCAGCAGTTTAGCTACTGGACCGGACTACGAGCAGTACTTC
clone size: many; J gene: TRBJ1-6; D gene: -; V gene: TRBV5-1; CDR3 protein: CASSLVHESSYNSPLHF; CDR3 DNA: TGCGCCAGCAGCTTGGTCCACGAAAGCTCCTATAATTCACCCCTCCACTTT
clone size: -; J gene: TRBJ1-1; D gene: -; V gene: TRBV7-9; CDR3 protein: CASSTYDRNTEAFF; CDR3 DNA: TGTGCCAGCAGCACGTACGACAGGAACACTGAAGCTTTCTTT
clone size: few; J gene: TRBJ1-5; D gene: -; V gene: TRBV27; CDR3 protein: CASSLFRNQPQHF; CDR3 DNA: TGTGCCAGCAGTTTATTTAGGAATCAGCCCCAGCATTTT
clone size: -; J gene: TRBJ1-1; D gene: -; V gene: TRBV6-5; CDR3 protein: CASSYGAGPNEAFF; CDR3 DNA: TGTGCCAGCAGTTACGGGGCGGGGCCGAACGAAGCTTTCTTT
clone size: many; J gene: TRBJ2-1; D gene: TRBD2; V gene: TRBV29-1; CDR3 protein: CSVQSGSQSYNEQFF; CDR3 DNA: TGCAGCGTTCAAAGCGGGAGCCAATCCTACAATGAGCAGTTCTTC
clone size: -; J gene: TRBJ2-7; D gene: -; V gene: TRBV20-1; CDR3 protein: CSVQEGFYEQYF; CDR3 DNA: TGCAGTGTACAGGAGGGTTTCTACGAGCAGTACTTC
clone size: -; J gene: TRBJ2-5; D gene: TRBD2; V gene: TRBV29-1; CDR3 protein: CSVEGLAGWQETQYF; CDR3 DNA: TGCAGCGTTGAAGGGTTAGCGGGGTGGCAAGAGACCCAGTACTTC
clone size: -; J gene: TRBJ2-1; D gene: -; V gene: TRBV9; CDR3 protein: CASSVEPTDNEQFF; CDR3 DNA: TGTGCCAGCAGCGTAGAACCAACCGACAATGAGCAGTTCTTC
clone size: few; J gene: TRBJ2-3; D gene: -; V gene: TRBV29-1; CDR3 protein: CSVGGPGPDTQYF; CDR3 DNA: TGCAGCGTTGGGGGACCCGGCCCAGATACGCAGTATTTT
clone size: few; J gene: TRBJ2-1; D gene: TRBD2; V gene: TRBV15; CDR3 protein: CATSRVLAGDNEQFF; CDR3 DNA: TGTGCCACCAGCAGAGTTCTAGCGGGAGACAATGAGCAGTTCTTC
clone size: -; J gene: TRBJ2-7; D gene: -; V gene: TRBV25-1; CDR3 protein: CASRDTGQYLGEQYF; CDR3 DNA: TGTGCCAGCAGGGACACGGGACAATATCTGGGCGAGCAGTACTTC
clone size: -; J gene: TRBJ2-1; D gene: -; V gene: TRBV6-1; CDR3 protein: CASSFTFTVNEQFF; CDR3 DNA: TGTGCCAGCAGCTTCACATTTACAGTCAATGAGCAGTTCTTC
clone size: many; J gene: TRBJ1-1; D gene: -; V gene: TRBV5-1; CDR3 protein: CASSLGGRTEAFF; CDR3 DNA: TGCGCCAGCAGCTTGGGGGGTCGGACTGAAGCTTTCTTT
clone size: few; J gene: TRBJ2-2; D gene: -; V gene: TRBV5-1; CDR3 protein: CASRGDTGTGELFF; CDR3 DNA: TGCGCCAGCAGAGGGGACACGGGCACCGGGGAGCTGTTTTTT
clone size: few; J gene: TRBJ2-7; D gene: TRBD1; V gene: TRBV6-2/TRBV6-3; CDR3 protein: CASSYDRGKQYF; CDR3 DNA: TGTGCCAGCAGTTACGACAGGGGGAAGCAGTACTTC
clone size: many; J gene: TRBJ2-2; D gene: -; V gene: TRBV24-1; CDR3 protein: CATSDSGRSTGELFF; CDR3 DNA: TGTGCCACCAGTGATTCGGGGCGGAGCACCGGGGAGCTGTTTTTT
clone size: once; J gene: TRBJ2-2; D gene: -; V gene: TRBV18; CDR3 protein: CASSPSHRGGTNTGELFF; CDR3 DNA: TGTGCCAGCTCACCATCACACCGAGGGGGAACGAACACCGGGGAGCTGTTTTTT
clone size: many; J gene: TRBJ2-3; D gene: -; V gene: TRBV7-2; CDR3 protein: CASSLDFSTDTQYF; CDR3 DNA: TGTGCCAGCAGCTTAGACTTCAGCACAGATACGCAGTATTTT
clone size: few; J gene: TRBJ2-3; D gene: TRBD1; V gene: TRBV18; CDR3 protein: CASSPPRTGSTDTQYF; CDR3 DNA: TGTGCCAGCTCACCTCCTCGGACAGGAAGCACAGATACGCAGTATTTT
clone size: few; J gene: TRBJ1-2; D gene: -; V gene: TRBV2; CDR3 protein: CASSVRERGHGYTF; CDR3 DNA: TGTGCCAGCAGTGTCAGGGAAAGAGGGCATGGCTACACCTTC
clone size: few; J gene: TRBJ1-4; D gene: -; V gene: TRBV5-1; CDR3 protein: CASSLGTEGEKLFF; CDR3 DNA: TGCGCCAGCAGCCTCGGGACGGAAGGGGAAAAACTGTTTTTT
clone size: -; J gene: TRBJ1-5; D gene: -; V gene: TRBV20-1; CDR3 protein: CSAARESGQPQHF; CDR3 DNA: TGCAGTGCTGCCAGGGAGTCGGGTCAGCCCCAGCATTTT
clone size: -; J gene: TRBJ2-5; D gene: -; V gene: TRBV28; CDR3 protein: CAISPGNSGETQYF; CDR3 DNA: TGTGCCATCTCCCCGGGGAACAGCGGGGAGACCCAGTACTTC
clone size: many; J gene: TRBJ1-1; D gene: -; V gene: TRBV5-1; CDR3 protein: CASSLAPSGGGATEAFF; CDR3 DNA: TGCGCCAGCAGCTTGGCCCCAAGTGGGGGGGGCGCCACTGAAGCTTTCTTT
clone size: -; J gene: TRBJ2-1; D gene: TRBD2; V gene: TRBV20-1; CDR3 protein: CSGTGRLADYNEQFF; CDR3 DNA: TGCAGTGGGACAGGCCGACTAGCGGACTACAATGAGCAGTTCTTC
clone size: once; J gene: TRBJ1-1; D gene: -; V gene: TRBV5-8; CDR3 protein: CASSLERGVEAFF; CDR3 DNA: TGTGCCAGCAGCTTGGAACGGGGGGTTGAAGCTTTCTTT
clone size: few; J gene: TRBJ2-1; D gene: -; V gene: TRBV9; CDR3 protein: CASTGTRSYNEQFF; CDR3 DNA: TGTGCCAGTACCGGGACCCGCTCCTACAATGAGCAGTTCTTC
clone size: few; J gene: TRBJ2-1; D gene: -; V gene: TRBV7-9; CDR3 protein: CASSLVGGQFF; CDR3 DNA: TGTGCCAGCAGCTTAGTTGGTGGGCAGTTCTTC
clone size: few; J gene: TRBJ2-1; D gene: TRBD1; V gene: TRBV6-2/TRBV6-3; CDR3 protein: CASRRDRVYNEQFF; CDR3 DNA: TGTGCCAGCAGGAGGGACAGGGTCTACAATGAGCAGTTCTTC
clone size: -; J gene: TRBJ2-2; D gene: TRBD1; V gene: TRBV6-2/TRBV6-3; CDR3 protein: CASSYQTGGTGELFF; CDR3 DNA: TGTGCCAGCAGCTACCAGACAGGGGGGACCGGGGAGCTGTTTTTT
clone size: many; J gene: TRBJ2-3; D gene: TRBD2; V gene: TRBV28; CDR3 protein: CASRNPGLASDTQYF; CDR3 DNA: TGTGCCAGCAGGAATCCGGGACTAGCGTCAGATACGCAGTATTTT
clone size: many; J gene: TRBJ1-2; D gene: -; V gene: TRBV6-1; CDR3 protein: CASSPEGGLDYGYTF; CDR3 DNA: TGTGCCAGCAGTCCCGAGGGGGGCCTCGACTATGGCTACACCTTC
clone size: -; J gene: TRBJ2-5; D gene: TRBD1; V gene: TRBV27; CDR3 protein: CASSPGDRGRPETQYF; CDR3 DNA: TGTGCCAGCAGCCCCGGGGACAGGGGGCGCCCAGAGACCCAGTACTTC
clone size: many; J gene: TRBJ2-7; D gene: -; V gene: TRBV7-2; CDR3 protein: CASSLDRQTSYEQYF; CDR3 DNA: TGTGCCAGCAGCTTAGATAGACAGACGTCCTACGAGCAGTACTTC
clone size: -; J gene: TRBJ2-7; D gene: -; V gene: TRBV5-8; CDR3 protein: CASSLLKTTEQYF; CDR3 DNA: TGTGCCAGCAGCTTGTTGAAGACAACCGAGCAGTACTTC
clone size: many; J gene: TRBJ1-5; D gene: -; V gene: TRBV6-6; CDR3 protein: CASTYGYQPQHF; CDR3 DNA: TGTGCCAGCACCTACGGGTATCAGCCCCAGCATTTT
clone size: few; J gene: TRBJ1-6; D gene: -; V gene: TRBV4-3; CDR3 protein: CASSQDPRQNNSPLHF; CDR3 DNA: TGCGCCAGCAGCCAAGATCCGCGGCAGAATAATTCACCCCTCCACTTT
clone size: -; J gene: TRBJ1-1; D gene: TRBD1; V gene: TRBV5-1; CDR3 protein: CASAGTANTEAFF; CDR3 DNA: TGCGCCAGCGCCGGGACAGCGAACACTGAAGCTTTCTTT
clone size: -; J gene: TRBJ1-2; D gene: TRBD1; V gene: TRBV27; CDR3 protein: CASGSVTGTAYTF; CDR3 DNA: TGTGCCAGCGGTTCCGTCACAGGGACAGCCTACACCTTC
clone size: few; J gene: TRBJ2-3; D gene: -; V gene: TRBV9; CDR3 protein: CASSVSIIDTQYF; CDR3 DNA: TGTGCCAGCAGCGTATCAATCATAGATACGCAGTATTTT
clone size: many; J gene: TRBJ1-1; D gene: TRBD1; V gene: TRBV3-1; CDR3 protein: CASGGQGAEAFF; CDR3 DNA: TGTGCCAGCGGGGGACAGGGAGCCGAAGCTTTCTTT
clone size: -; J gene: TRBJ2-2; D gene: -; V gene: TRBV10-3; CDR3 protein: CAISGRGARTGELFF; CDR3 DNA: TGTGCCATCAGTGGTCGGGGGGCGAGGACCGGGGAGCTGTTTTTT
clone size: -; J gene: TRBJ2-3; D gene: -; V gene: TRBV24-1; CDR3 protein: CATSDLGTSTDTQYF; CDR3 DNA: TGTGCCACCAGTGATCTCGGGACCAGCACAGATACGCAGTATTTT
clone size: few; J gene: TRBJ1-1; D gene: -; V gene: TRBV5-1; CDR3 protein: CASSSFQGNTEAFF; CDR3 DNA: TGCGCCAGCAGCTCATTCCAGGGCAACACTGAAGCTTTCTTT
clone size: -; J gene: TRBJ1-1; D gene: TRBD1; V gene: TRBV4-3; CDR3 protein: CASSQDPDRATEAFF; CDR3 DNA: TGCGCCAGCAGCCAAGACCCTGACAGGGCCACTGAAGCTTTCTTT
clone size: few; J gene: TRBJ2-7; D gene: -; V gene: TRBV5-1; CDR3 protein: CASSLDRAMGSYEQYF; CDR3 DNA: TGCGCCAGCAGCTTGGACAGGGCGATGGGATCCTACGAGCAGTACTTC
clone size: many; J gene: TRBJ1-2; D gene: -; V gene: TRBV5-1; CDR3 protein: CASSSGLTGYGYTF; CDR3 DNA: TGCGCCAGCAGCTCCGGGCTAACGGGCTATGGCTACACCTTC
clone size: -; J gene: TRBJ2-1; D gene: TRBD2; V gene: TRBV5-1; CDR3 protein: CASRYTSGDYNEQFF; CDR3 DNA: TGCGCCAGCAGATATACTAGCGGGGACTACAATGAGCAGTTCTTC
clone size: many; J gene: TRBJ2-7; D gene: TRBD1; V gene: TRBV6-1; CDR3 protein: CATHTGTGSLEQYF; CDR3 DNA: TGTGCCACCCATACCGGGACAGGGTCCCTCGAGCAGTACTTC
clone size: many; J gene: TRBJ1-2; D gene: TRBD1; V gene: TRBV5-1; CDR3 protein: CASSSGTGGYGYTF; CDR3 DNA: TGCGCCAGCAGCTCCGGGACAGGGGGTTATGGCTACACCTTC
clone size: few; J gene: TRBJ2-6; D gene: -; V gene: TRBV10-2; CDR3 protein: CASSGASGANVLTF; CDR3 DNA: TGCGCCAGCAGTGGAGCCTCTGGGGCCAACGTCCTGACTTTC
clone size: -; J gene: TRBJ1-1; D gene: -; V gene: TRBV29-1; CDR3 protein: CSVEGRARRTEAFF; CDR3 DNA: TGCAGCGTTGAAGGGAGGGCCCGCCGGACTGAAGCTTTCTTT
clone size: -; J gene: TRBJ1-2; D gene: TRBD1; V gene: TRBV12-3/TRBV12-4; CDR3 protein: CASSLDRGPFLGGYTF; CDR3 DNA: TGTGCCAGCAGTCTGGACAGGGGGCCCTTTTTGGGAGGCTACACCTTC